This passage covers 14 T cell receptor beta chains from one sample sequenced in a study of PD-1 blockade in classical Hodgkin lymphoma. Profiling relied on immunoSEQ multiplex PCR, and the TCRdb table lists in-frame clones only, not all of them. The data hold 4,000 or so clones, with approximately 68% observed a single time. Stated time point: cycle 4 day 1 (C4D1), after less than 7 weeks of nivolumab. After autologous stem cell transplantation all patients relapsed, and prior brentuximab vedotin exposure differed between cohorts. After thawing, PBMCs were subjected to magnetic negative selection to isolate CD8+ T cells. Specimen: CD8+ T cells from blood, collected before the fourth cycle of nivolumab. Receptors were obtained from a human donor with classical Hodgkin lymphoma.

The sample holds a few counts of this clone. V gene TRBV19 combines with J gene TRBJ1-5, with 7 bases matching TRBD1. The CDR3 runs 19 residues. The trim removed 3 bases at V and 2 bases at J, leaving 16 bases unmatched. The V gene's germline CDR1 is LNHDA and CDR2 SQIVND (reference sequence). CDR3 sequence: CASSIGPPGQPRGNQPQHF. DNA of the CDR3: TGTGCCAGTAGTATTGGCCCTCCGGGACAGCCGAGAGGCAATCAGCCCCAGCATTTT.

This clone was seen a handful of times. The chain is built from TRBV12-5 and TRBJ1-2, with TRBD1 as a possible D gene (5 bases). V lost 2 bases, J lost 6 bases, and 16 bases lay in between. This CDR3 contains 15 residues. Germline V gene data show CDR1 as LGHNT and CDR2 as FRNRAP. CDR3 DNA sequence: TGTGCTAGTGGTTTGAGGGTGCATGGGGCTCATGGCTACACCTTC. As protein: CASGLRVHGAHGYTF.

In DNA, the CDR3 is TGTGCCAGCAGTTTAAGACAGGGGGGTGGCTACACCTTC. Translated, it gives CASSLRQGGGYTF. The rearrangement joins TRBV28 to TRBJ1-2, with 9 bases fitting TRBD1. The V gene's germline CDR1 is MDHEN and CDR2 SYDVKM. CDR3 size: 13 residues. V trimming: 2 bases; J trimming: 7 bases; junction bases outside the gene matches: 2.

The chain links TRBV5-6 to TRBJ1-6; D possibly corresponds to TRBD1 (5 bases). V was pared by 4 bases and J by 6 bases, with 14 bases between. In germline, CDR1 is SGHDT, CDR2 YYEEEE. This CDR3 has 15 residues. The CDR3 reads CASSRGAGSNSPLHF. The CDR3 DNA follows: TGTGCCAGCAGCCGCGGGGCGGGGAGTAATTCACCCCTCCACTTT. Using reference TRBV5-6 and TRBJ1-6 for the parts outside the CDR3, the full variable domain is DAGVTQSPTHLIKTRGQQVTLRCSPKSGHDTVSWYQQALGQGPQFIFQYYEEEERQRGNFPDRFSGHQFPNYSSELNVNALLLGDSALYLCASSRGAGSNSPLHFGNGTRLTVT.

This chain connects TRBV6-5 to TRBJ2-3; 7 bases line up with TRBD1. V was pared by 4 bases and J by 1 base, with 5 bases of the junction left unmatched. The CDR3 extends over 15 amino acids. Per the germline V gene, CDR1 is MNHEY and CDR2 is SVGAGI. The CDR3 DNA reads as TGTGCCAGCAGTTGGACAGGTACCGGCACAGATACGCAGTATTTT. This gives the protein CASSWTGTGTDTQYF.

The genes are TRBV6-4 and TRBJ1-2; 8 positions agree with TRBD1. CDR1 and CDR2 (germline): MRHNA, SNTAGT. V trimming: 0 bases; J trimming: 5 bases; junction bases outside the gene matches: 5. The CDR3 consists of 15 residues. The CDR3 DNA reads as TGTGCCAGCAGTGACTCGGTACAGGGGGGGTATGGCTACACCTTC. It codes for CASSDSVQGGYGYTF.

Only a few counts were recorded for this clone. This likely traces to a read error, being one base from a far larger clone. Other DNA sequences within the sample encode an identical CDR3. The rearrangement joins TRBV5-4 to TRBJ2-7, with D perhaps TRBD2 (6 bases). The CDR3 is 15 amino acids. In germline, CDR1 is SGHNT, CDR2 YYREEE (reference sequence). V gave up 4 bases and J gave up 6 bases, with 20 bases separating them. In DNA form, the CDR3 reads TGTGCCAGCAGCCAAGACGTCACTAGCCCTATCGAGCAGTACTTC. Its protein is CASSQDVTSPIEQYF.

The V and J genes are TRBV25-1 and TRBJ2-1; D assignment may be TRBD1 or TRBD2 (5 bases each). Trimming left V 8 bases short and J 6 bases short, with 11 bases between. CDR3 length: 12 residues. From germline, CDR1 is MGHDK and CDR2 SYGVNS. This CDR3 is CASLAGSNEQFF. The CDR3 DNA follows: TGTGCCAGCTTAGCAGGGAGCAATGAGCAGTTCTTC.

This clone was detected only a few times. The chain uses TRBV6-5 and TRBJ2-7; D unclear. The CDR3 is 16 residues long. V was cut by 0 bases and J by 2 bases, with 14 bases left in between. CDR1 and CDR2 (germline): MNHEY, SVGAGI. The CDR3 DNA sequence: TGTGCCAGCAGTTACTCAAGTCCTGGCTTCGCCTACGAGCAGTACTTC. Translation gives CASSYSSPGFAYEQYF.

The rearrangement uses TRBV10-2 and TRBJ2-3; D is unresolved. Trimming took 3 bases from V and 2 from J, leaving 21 bases between them. This CDR3 has 18 amino acids. Germline CDR1 is WSHSY and CDR2 is SAAADI. The chain's CDR3 is CASSEDSNPSRPTDTQYF. The DNA of the CDR3 is TGCGCCAGCAGTGAAGATAGTAACCCCTCTCGACCCACAGATACGCAGTATTTT.

This clone came up once. This chain uses TRBV2 with TRBJ2-7, with D maybe TRBD2 (5 bases). V was pared by 7 bases and J by 7 bases, with 11 bases between. This CDR3 contains 11 residues. CDR1 and CDR2 from the germline V gene are SNHLY and FYNNEI. The DNA for the CDR3 is TGTGCCAGCACCCGGGGTGGGGAGCAGTACTTC. This encodes CASTRGGEQYF. The whole variable domain, filled in from reference TRBV2 and TRBJ2-7, reads EPEVTQTPSHQVTQMGQEVILRCVPISNHLYFYWYRQILGQKVEFLVSFYNNEISEKSEIFDDQFSVERPDGSNFTLKIRSTKLEDSAMYFCASTRGGEQYFGPGTRLTVT.

The chain has TRBV10-2 and TRBJ1-2; D is undetermined. V shed 7 bases and J shed 2 bases, with 8 bases lying between them. This CDR3 region has 12 residues. The germline V gene encodes CDR1 WSHSY and CDR2 SAAADI. In DNA form, the CDR3 reads TGCGCCAGCACGGCAGGAAACTATGGCTACACCTTC. Its protein is CASTAGNYGYTF.

The CDR3 region is CASSKEPAGDTEAFF. The CDR3 nucleotides are TGTGCCAGCAGCAAAGAGCCTGCAGGAGACACTGAAGCTTTCTTT. The genes are TRBV21-1 and TRBJ1-1. TRBV21-1 is flagged as a pseudogene. The CDR3 spans 15 residues.

V and J are TRBV4-1 and TRBJ2-4; D remains unclear. Per germline, CDR1 MGHRA and CDR2 YSYEKL. V was shortened by 1 base and J by 7 bases, with 8 bases between the two germline ends. The CDR3 extends over 13 amino acids. The CDR3 is CASSQGGWNIQYF. The CDR3 bases are TGCGCCAGCAGCCAAGGGGGATGGAACATTCAGTACTTC.